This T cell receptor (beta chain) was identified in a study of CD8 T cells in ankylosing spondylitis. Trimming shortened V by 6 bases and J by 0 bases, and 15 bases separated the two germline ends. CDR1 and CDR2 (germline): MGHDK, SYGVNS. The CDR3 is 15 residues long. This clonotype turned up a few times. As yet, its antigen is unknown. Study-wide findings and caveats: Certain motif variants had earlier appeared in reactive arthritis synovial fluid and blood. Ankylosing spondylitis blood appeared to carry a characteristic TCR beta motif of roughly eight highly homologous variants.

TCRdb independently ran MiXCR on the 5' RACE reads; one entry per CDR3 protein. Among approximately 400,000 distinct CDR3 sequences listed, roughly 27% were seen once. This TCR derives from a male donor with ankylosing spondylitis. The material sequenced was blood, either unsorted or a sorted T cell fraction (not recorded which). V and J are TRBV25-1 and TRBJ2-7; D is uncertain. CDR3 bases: TGTGCCAGCAGCGCTTATAGGTTGAGCTCCTACGAGCAGTACGTC. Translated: CASSAYRLSSYEQYV.